The rows below give T cell receptor beta chains drawn from one sample of a study of high-grade serous ovarian cancer treatment subgroups. Generated by immunoSEQ multiplex PCR, the TCRdb table keeps only in-frame clones and is missing some. The table lists fewer than 9,000 clones, about 75% of them singletons. The sample was tumor tissue. The source is a human donor with high-grade serous ovarian cancer. CDR3s include the opening cysteine and the closing phenylalanine or tryptophan. Each record gives: V gene, CDR3 length, D gene, CDR3 protein. A D gene is named only where the DNA matches it firmly.

>TRBV4-3|16|NA
CASSQGVGLGTDTQYF
>TRBV9|15|NA
CASSVRTGLGETQYF
>TRBV9|13|TRBD1
CASSDRTGLGYTF
>TRBV6-1|11|NA
CASQEKNIQYF
>TRBV4-1|16|NA
CASSQGDLQGPPQAFF
>TRBV6-5|16|NA
CASSYSTQGGDSPLHF
>TRBV19|19|TRBD2
CASTSGLAGGKPSYNEQFF
>TRBV5-5|12|NA
CASSFGVDGYTF
>TRBV4-3|17|NA
CASSRKVTGAATGELFF
>TRBV18|14|NA
CASSPGGGDSPLHF
>TRBV2|16|TRBD2
CASSGTSGGLQETQYF
>TRBV5-1|15|NA
CASSLTRGNTGELFF
>TRBV6-4|12|NA
CASSAVVQPQHF
>TRBV27|14|NA
CASGPSDGSYEQYF
>TRBV7-3|12|NA
CASSRAPQPQHF
>TRBV6-5|14|NA
CASSTDRGNQPQHF
>TRBV2|15|NA
CASSEVRLDGYGYTF
>TRBV9|15|TRBD1
CASRAVTHRGTEAFF
>TRBV29-1|14|TRBD1
CSVFPRDSYNEQFF
>TRBV5-4|16|NA
CASSFHGYPTTYEQYF
>TRBV5-5|14|TRBD1
CASSLGQGNYGYTF
>TRBV19|13|NA
CASSMMGSQPQHF
>TRBV11-3|13|NA
CTSSLEANTEAFF
>TRBV5-1|16|TRBD2
CASSLAGTRTMGEQYF
>TRBV6-4|14|TRBD2
CASSALADTGELFF
>TRBV30|13|NA
CAWSEGGDYGYTF
>TRBV29-1|12|NA
CSLTEGTDTQYF
>TRBV27|13|TRBD1
CASRRDRAYEQYF
>TRBV9|16|TRBD2
CASSKRGGQIRNEQFF
>TRBV19|10|NA
CASGGETQYF
>TRBV5-1|18|TRBD2
CASSSDGVGLAGAYEQYF
>TRBV27|15|TRBD1
CASSRQGAMGTEAFF
>TRBV5-1|15|NA
CASSLGQVLSYEQYF
>TRBV11-2|11|NA
CASSFVDSQYF
>TRBV2|13|NA
CASGFVRADTIYF
>TRBV4-3|13|TRBD2
CASSLSGGETQYF
>TRBV6-5|15|NA
CASSSSRGQLYEQYF
>TRBV5-1|14|NA
CASTHRGPQETQYF
>TRBV7-9|14|NA
CASSPRISRPEAFF
>TRBV7-2|16|TRBD2
CASSPRRGGGQETQYF
>TRBV7-3|14|TRBD1
CASSLGDRGREAFF
>TRBV4-2|15|TRBD1
CASSLRQGRSQPQHF
>TRBV5-4|13|NA
CASSQKSTGELFF
>TRBV7-2|15|NA
CASSLGRGASYGYTF
>TRBV18|13|NA
CASSQGNQETQYF
>TRBV29-1|14|NA
CSVPEGGPGDTQYF
>TRBV7-9|14|TRBD1
CASSPLQGKETQYF
>TRBV2|14|NA
CASSLSGSYNEQFF
>TRBV6-1|14|TRBD2
CASSPAGLNNEQFF
>TRBV6-5|16|NA
CASSYSRRGYLGEQFF
>TRBV9|15|NA
CASSVGHRLTDTQYF
>TRBV7-3|15|TRBD2
CASSWVAGASNEQFF
>TRBV7-2|16|NA
CASSSHTRSMNTEAFF
>TRBV4-3|15|NA
CASSQDRAGFTEAFF